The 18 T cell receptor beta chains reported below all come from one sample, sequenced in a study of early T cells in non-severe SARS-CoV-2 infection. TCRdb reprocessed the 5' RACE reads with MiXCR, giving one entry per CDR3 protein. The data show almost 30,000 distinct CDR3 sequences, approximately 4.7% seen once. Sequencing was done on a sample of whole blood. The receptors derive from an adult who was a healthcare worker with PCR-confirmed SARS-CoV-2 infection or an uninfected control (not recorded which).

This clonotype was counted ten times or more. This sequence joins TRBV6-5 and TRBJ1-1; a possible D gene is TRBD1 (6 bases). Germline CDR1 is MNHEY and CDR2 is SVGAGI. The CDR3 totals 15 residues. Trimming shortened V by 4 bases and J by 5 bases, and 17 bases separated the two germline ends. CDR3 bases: TGTGCCAGCAGTTCTAAAGTGGGGGCGAGGACTGAAGCTTTCTTT. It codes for CASSSKVGARTEAFF.

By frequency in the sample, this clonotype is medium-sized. The CDR3 DNA follows: TGCAGCGTGGGGGGACAGGGTACCCGTGAGCAGTTCTTC. This sequence encodes CSVGGQGTREQFF. V gene TRBV29-1 combines with J gene TRBJ2-1; 9 bases are a match to TRBD1. Looked up from germline, CDR1 is SQVTM and CDR2 is ANQGSEA. V dropped 6 bases and J dropped 9; count of bases not matched to a gene: 9. The CDR3 has 13 residues.

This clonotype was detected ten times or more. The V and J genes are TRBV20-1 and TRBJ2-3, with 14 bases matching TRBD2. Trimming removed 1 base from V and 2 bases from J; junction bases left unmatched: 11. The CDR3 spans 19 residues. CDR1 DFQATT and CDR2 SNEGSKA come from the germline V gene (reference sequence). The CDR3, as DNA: TGCAGTGCTAGAGCCGACGAACCGGGACTAGCGGGAGACACAGATACGCAGTATTTT. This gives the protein CSARADEPGLAGDTDTQYF.

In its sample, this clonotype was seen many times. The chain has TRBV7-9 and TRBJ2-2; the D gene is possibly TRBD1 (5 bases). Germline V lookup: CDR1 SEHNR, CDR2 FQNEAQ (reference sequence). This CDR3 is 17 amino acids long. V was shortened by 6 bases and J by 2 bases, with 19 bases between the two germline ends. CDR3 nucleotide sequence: TGTGCCAGCAGATCAACCGAGACAGTTATTAACACCGGGGAGCTGTTTTTT. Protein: CASRSTETVINTGELFF.

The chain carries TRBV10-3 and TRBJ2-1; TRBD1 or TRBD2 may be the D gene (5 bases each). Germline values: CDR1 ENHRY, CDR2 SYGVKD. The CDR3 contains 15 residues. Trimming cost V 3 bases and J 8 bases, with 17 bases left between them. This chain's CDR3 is CAISDAGGTPHEQFF. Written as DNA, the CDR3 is TGTGCCATCAGTGACGCTGGGGGAACCCCCCATGAGCAGTTCTTC.

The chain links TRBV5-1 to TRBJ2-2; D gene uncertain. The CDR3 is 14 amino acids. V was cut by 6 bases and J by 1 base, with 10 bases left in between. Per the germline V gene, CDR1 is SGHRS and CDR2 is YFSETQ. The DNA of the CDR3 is TGCGCCAGCAAGGAGTTCCAGAACACCGGGGAGCTGTTTTTT. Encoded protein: CASKEFQNTGELFF.

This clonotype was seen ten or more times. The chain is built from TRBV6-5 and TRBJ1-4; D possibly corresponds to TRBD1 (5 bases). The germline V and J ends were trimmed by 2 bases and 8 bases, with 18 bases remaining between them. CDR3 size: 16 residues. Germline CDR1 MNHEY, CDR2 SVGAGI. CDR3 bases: TGTGCCAGCAGTTACGATTTTCAGGGACTTAGCGAAAAACTGTTTTTT. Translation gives CASSYDFQGLSEKLFF.

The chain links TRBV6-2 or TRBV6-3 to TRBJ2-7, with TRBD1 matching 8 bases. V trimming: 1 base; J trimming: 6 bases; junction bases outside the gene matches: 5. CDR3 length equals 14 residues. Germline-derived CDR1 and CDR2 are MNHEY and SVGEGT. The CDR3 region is CASSYFQGAVEQYF. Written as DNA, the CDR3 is TGTGCCAGCAGTTACTTCCAGGGGGCAGTCGAGCAGTACTTC.

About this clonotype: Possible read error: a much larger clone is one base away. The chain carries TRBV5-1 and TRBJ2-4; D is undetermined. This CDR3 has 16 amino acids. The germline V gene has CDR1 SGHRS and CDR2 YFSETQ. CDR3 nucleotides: TGCGCCAGCAGCTTGGTGGTTGGGGTGACCAAAAACATTCGGTACTTC. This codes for CASSLVVGVTKNIRYF.

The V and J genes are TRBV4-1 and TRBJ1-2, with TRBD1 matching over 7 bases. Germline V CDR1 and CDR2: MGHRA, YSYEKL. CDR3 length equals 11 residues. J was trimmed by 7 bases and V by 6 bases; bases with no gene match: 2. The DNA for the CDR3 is TGCGCCAGCAGAGGGACAGTTGGCTACACCTTC. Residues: CASRGTVGYTF.

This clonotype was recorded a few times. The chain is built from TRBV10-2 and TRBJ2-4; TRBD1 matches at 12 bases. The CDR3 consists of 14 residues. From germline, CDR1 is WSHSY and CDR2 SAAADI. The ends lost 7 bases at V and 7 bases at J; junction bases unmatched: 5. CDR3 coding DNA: TGCGCCAGCACCGGGACAGGGGGCTTGAACATTCAGTACTTC. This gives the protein CASTGTGGLNIQYF.

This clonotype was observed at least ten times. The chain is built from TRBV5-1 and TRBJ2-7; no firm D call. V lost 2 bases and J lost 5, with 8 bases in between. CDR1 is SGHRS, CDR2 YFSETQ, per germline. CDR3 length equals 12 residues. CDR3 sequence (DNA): TGCGCCAGCAGCTTTAGAGGCGACGAGCAGTACTTC. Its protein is CASSFRGDEQYF.

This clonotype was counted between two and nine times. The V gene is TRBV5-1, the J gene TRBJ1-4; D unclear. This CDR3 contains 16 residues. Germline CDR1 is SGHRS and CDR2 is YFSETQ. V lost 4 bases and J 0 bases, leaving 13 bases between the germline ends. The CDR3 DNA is TGCGCCAGCAGCCTCGGACTTTTCGCAACTAATGAAAAACTGTTTTTT. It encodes CASSLGLFATNEKLFF.

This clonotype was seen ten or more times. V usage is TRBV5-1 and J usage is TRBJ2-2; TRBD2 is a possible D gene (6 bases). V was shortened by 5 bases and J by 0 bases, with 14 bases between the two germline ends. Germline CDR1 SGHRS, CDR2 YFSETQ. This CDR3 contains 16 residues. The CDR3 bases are TGCGCCAGCAGGCCAACGGGAGCCCCGAACACCGGGGAGCTGTTTTTT. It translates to CASRPTGAPNTGELFF.

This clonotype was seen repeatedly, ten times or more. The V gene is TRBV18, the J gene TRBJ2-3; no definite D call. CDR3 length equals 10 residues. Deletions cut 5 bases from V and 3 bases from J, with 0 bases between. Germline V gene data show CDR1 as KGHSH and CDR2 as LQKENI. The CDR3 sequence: CASSTDTQYF. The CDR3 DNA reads TGTGCCAGCTCAACAGATACGCAGTATTTT.

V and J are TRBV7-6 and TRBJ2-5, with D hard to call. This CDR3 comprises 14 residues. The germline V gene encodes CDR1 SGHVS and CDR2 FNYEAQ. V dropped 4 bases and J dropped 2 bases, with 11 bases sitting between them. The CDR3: CASSSDRIQETQYF. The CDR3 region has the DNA TGTGCCAGCAGCTCGGACCGGATTCAAGAGACCCAGTACTTC.

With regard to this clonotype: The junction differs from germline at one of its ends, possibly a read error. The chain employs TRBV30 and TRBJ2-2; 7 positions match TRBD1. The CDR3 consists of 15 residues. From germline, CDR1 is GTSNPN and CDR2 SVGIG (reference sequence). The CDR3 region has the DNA TGTGCCGGGAGCTTACTGACAGGGTCGGCCGGGGACCTGTTTTTT. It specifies CAGSLLTGSAGDLFF. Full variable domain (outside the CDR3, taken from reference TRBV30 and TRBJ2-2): SQTIHQWPATLVQPVGSPLSLECTVEGTSNPNLYWYRQAAGRGLQLLFYSVGIGQISSEVPQNLSASRPQDRQFILSSKKLLLSDSGFYLCAGSLLTGSAGDLFFGEGSRLTVL.

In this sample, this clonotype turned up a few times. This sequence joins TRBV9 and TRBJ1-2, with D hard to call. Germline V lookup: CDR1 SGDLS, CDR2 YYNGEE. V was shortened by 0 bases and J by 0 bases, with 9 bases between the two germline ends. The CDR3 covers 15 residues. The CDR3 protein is CASSVGGHANYGYTF. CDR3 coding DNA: TGTGCCAGCAGCGTAGGCGGGCACGCTAACTATGGCTACACCTTC.